These T cell receptor beta chains were read from a single sample in a study of control samples from healthy donors and cancer patients. Repertoires were generated with immunoSEQ multiplex PCR, while TCRdb's copy carries only in-frame clones and drops some. The sample lists some 130,000 clones; about 93% were seen once. The sample consisted of PBMCs. Receptors were obtained from a middle-aged man with head and neck cancer. Each CDR3 is given with its conserved first and last residue. Each record gives: clone size, V gene, D gene, J gene, CDR3 DNA, CDR3 protein. D genes are given only for firm matches. A row's size may be missing; if present it is once, few, many or a size class.

.	TRBV6-1	TRBD1	TRBJ2-2	TGTGCCAGCAGTGAGTGGGTCAGGGGGTCCACCGGGGAGCTGTTTTTT	CASSEWVRGSTGELFF
.	TRBV3-1/TRBV3-2	.	TRBJ1-1	TGTGCCAGCAGGGGGGTCTGGGGCCGAGTATTGAACACTGAAGCTTTCTTT	CASRGVWGRVLNTEAFF
.	TRBV4-2	.	TRBJ1-3	TGTGCCAGCAGCCAAGAGTCGCCTTCGAGCTCTGGAAACACCATATATTTT	CASSQESPSSSGNTIYF
.	TRBV30	.	TRBJ1-2	TGTGCCTGGAGTGTAATGCCCGCGGTCGGCTACACCTTC	CAWSVMPAVGYTF
few	TRBV4-2	.	TRBJ1-5	TGTGCCAGCAGCCGCGGGGCAGGTAATCAGCCCCAGCATTTT	CASSRGAGNQPQHF
.	TRBV11-3	TRBD2	TRBJ2-1	TGTGCCAGCAGCCCTAATGGGGGGGCCTACAATGAGCAGTTCTTC	CASSPNGGAYNEQFF
.	TRBV5-1	TRBD2	TRBJ2-7	TGCGCCAGCAGTGGGCCGGAGCGGGGAGCTTTTGAGCAGTACTTC	CASSGPERGAFEQYF
.	TRBV5-5	.	TRBJ2-2	TGTGCCAGCAGCGGATCATGGACGGGAAACACCGGGGAGCTGTTTTTT	CASSGSWTGNTGELFF
.	TRBV6-4	TRBD1	TRBJ2-1	TGTGCCAGCAGCGAGTTTGGACAGGCCTACAATGAGCAGTTCTTC	CASSEFGQAYNEQFF
few	TRBV4-2	.	TRBJ2-7	TGTGCCAGCAGCCAAGATAGGGCGGCCCACTACGAGCAGTACTTC	CASSQDRAAHYEQYF
.	TRBV6-1	TRBD2	TRBJ2-5	TGTGCCAGCAGTGCGTCGGGGGGGGCCTGGAACCAAGAGACCCAGTACTTC	CASSASGGAWNQETQYF
.	TRBV3-1/TRBV3-2	.	TRBJ2-7	TGTGCCAGCAGCCAAGTCTCGTACGAGCAGTACTTC	CASSQVSYEQYF
.	TRBV4-2	TRBD2	TRBJ2-2	TGTGCCAGCAGCCGAGGGCCTAGCGGGGGGGCCACCACCGGGGAGCTGTTTTTT	CASSRGPSGGATTGELFF
.	TRBV5-1	.	TRBJ1-4	TGCGCCAGCAGCGTGAGGGGTACGGATGAAAAACTGTTTTTT	CASSVRGTDEKLFF
.	TRBV18	TRBD1	TRBJ2-7	TGTGCCAGCTCACCATCGCGGGACAGGGACTACGAGCAGTACTTC	CASSPSRDRDYEQYF
.	TRBV5-4	TRBD1	TRBJ1-2	TGTGCCAGCAGCTCGAACACAGGGGGCCATGGCTACACCTTC	CASSSNTGGHGYTF